The source of this T cell receptor (beta chain) is a study of response to subunit inactivated influenza vaccine (dated by TCRdb to about 2018). About the study as a whole: To follow how T cells responded to a trivalent subunit inactivated influenza vaccine, the researchers relied on deep quantitative profiling of the T cell receptor repertoire. General study outcomes and caveats: According to the authors, only a limited number of new T cells may be recruited by each seasonal influenza vaccination.

CDR1 and CDR2 were assigned from the germline V gene as MDHEN and SYDVKM. The CDR3 sequence holds 12 residues, the cysteine and phenylalanine included. Just CDR3 DNA is preserved here, 36 bases in frame from base 1. Trimming takes 7 bases from V and 12 bases from J, and the germline ends sit 13 bases apart. Preparation of the library involved RT-PCR. The run used an Illumina HiSeq 2500. TCRdb's own reprocessing of the public reads used fastp at Q25 and MiXCR and kept productive beta chains. Entries are consolidated by CDR3 protein sequence, retaining the most common genes and DNA. Within this sample are approximately 500,000 distinct CDR3 sequences, with 13% of them counted one time only. The top ten clones comprise roughly 13% of the sample. In the paper's terms, the time point label means: 45 days after influenza vaccine administration. This clonotype has just a few counts. Its antigen target is currently unknown. No base quality values were provided; no much bigger clone lies one nucleotide off.

The sample consisted of PBMCs from blood, taken roughly 45 days after vaccination. The sequence was collected from a man aged 45-65 years who received an inactivated influenza vaccine. Donor details come from another sample of the same person, matched by shared clones. The chain uses TRBV28 and TRBJ1-6, with no D gene named confidently. The CDR3 loop reads CASTPARGPLHF. Here is the DNA: TGTGCCAGCACCCCAGCGCGGGGACCCCTCCACTTT.